The 32 T cell receptor beta chains reported below all come from one sample, sequenced in a study of tumor-infiltrating lymphocytes in primary liver carcinoma. Synthesis of TCR beta cDNA was carried out from 450 to 650 ng total RNA with a constant-region primer. ARM-PCR, slightly modified, supplied the TCR beta libraries through three nested multiplex PCR rounds. PCR rounds one and two used TRBV1-TRBV30 forward primers with a C-beta reverse primer for about 11 cycles each. TCRdb itself ran the multiplex PCR reads through MiXCR, one entry per CDR3 protein. The sample contains just over 300,000 distinct CDR3 sequences, around 50% of which appear only once. It was unsorted whole blood that yielded blood RNA, and germline DNA was also extracted. The source material was peripheral blood. Source of these receptors: a woman aged 25 to 45 with primary liver carcinoma and hepatitis B virus infection.

On this clonotype itself: This may come from a read error, since a much larger clone is one base off. The rearrangement uses TRBV6-1 and TRBJ2-2; tentatively, D is TRBD2 (5 bases). The CDR3 has 17 amino acids. V dropped 5 bases and J dropped 2 bases, with 18 bases sitting between them. Germline lookup yields CDR1 MNHNS and CDR2 SASEGT. This CDR3 reads CASSFVAASLNTGELFF. DNA for the CDR3: TGTGCCAGCAGTTTTGTAGCAGCTAGCCTTAACACCGGGGAGCTGTTTTTT.

The V gene is TRBV6-2 or TRBV6-3, the J gene TRBJ1-1, with 8 bases that match TRBD1. The germline CDR1 and CDR2 sequences are MNHEY and SVGEGT. With V trimmed by 4 bases and J by 1 base, 5 bases remained unmatched. CDR3 size: 15 residues. This chain's CDR3 is CASSSGGIKNTEAFF. The DNA of the CDR3 is TGTGCCAGCAGTTCAGGGGGCATTAAGAACACTGAAGCTTTCTTT.

Notes on this clonotype: A much larger clonotype is one base distant, so this may be a read error. J is TRBJ2-1 and V is TRBV12-3 or TRBV12-4; D not certain. The CDR3 is 10 amino acids. V was pared by 10 bases and J by 6 bases, with 7 bases between. For the CDR3, the DNA is TGTGCCAACGGATTCAATGAGCAGTTCTTC. Its translation is CANGFNEQFF.

This clonotype was seen a single time. Here the CDR3 DNA reads TGTGCCAGCAGCTTAATTGAGGGGGACAAAGAGACCCAGTACTTC. Translation gives CASSLIEGDKETQYF. This chain connects TRBV7-3 to TRBJ2-5; perhaps TRBD1 as D (6 bases). Germline V gene sequence: CDR1 SGHTA, CDR2 FQGTGA. The CDR3 runs to 15 residues. Trimming took off 1 base at V and 3 bases at J, with 12 bases between the two ends.

This clonotype has ten or more counts. The rearrangement uses TRBV4-1 and TRBJ1-1; D is uncertain. The germline V gene has CDR1 MGHRA and CDR2 YSYEKL. The CDR3 totals 14 residues. The V gene lost 8 bases and the J gene lost 0 bases, with 13 bases spanning the gap. The CDR3 is CASGGLQLNTEAFF. CDR3 sequence (DNA): TGCGCCAGCGGCGGCCTACAACTGAACACTGAAGCTTTCTTT.

In this sample, this clonotype turned up a few times. Its ends do not fully match the called genes, so a read error is possible. This chain connects TRBV28 to TRBJ1-5; D may be TRBD1 (6 bases). The germline V gene encodes CDR1 MDHEN and CDR2 SYDVKM. CDR3 length equals 13 residues. CDR3 DNA: TGTGCTAGCAGTTTCAGGGGCGATCAGCCCCAGCATTTT. Protein: CASSFRGDQPQHF.

This chain joins TRBV6-1 and TRBJ2-7; D gene ambiguous. CDR3 length: 13 amino acids. The germline V gene encodes CDR1 MNHNS and CDR2 SASEGT. V lost 6 bases to trimming and J lost 4 bases, with 13 bases between them. The DNA of the CDR3 is TGTGCCAGCAGGGGCACCGAGCCTTACGAGCAGTACTTC. As protein: CASRGTEPYEQYF.

This chain uses TRBV6-2 or TRBV6-3 with TRBJ2-4, with 9 nucleotides matching TRBD1. After removal of 8 bases from V and 3 bases from J, the junction contained 23 bases not matched to a gene. The CDR3 totals 20 residues. The germline V gene encodes CDR1 MNHEY and CDR2 SVGEGT. The CDR3 DNA reads TGTGCCAGCGCGTTTCGCGCCGGGACAGGGATGACTTTAGTCAAAAACATTCAGTACTTC. Amino acids: CASAFRAGTGMTLVKNIQYF.

This clonotype was seen repeatedly, ten times or more. V usage is TRBV29-1 and J usage is TRBJ2-1, with D possibly matching TRBD2 (6 bases). Germline V gene sequence: CDR1 SQVTM, CDR2 ANQGSEA. V lost 8 bases and J 5 bases, leaving 10 bases between the germline ends. The CDR3 totals 11 residues. DNA for the CDR3: TGCAGCTCGGGACTGAACAATGAGCAGTTCTTC. It is translated as CSSGLNNEQFF.

Concerning this clonotype itself: This may be a read error, as it is one base from a much larger clone. The DNA for the CDR3 is TGCAGCGTTATCGAGACAGCGCCTTACTACGAGCAGTACTTC. It yields the protein CSVIETAPYYEQYF. The chain uses TRBV29-1 and TRBJ2-7; tentative D call: TRBD1 (5 bases). The CDR3 totals 14 residues. Germline V gene sequence: CDR1 SQVTM, CDR2 ANQGSEA. Trimming shortened V by 5 bases and J by 3 bases, and 17 bases separated the two germline ends.

Here the CDR3 DNA reads TGTGCCAGCATCGCTTACACGGGCTGCGAGCAGTACTTC. Amino acid sequence: CASIAYTGCEQYF. The genes are TRBV6-1 and TRBJ2-7; D call uncertain. The CDR3 consists of 13 residues. V was trimmed by 7 bases and J by 6 bases, leaving 16 bases between them. The germline CDR1 and CDR2 sequences are MNHNS and SASEGT.

Turning to this clonotype: This could be a read error, since a much larger clone is one nucleotide away. The chain employs TRBV6-6 and TRBJ2-3; no clear D. The CDR3 runs 17 residues. Germline CDR1 and CDR2: MNHNY and SVGAGI (reference sequence). Trimming stripped 0 bases from V and 1 base from J, with 14 bases between. The CDR3 here is CASSYSTSNTCTDTQYF. As DNA, the CDR3 is TGTGCCAGCAGTTACTCTACGTCGAATACCTGCACAGATACGCAGTATTTT.

The rearrangement links TRBV7-9 to TRBJ2-5; D might be TRBD1 or TRBD2, each matching 5 bases. V was shortened by 5 bases and J by 2 bases, with 18 bases between the two germline ends. CDR1 is SEHNR and CDR2 is FQNEAQ in the germline V gene (reference sequence). The CDR3 has 16 residues. The CDR3 DNA sequence: TGTGCCAGCAGCCTCCTCGGGACGGGAAAGCAAGAGACCCAGTACTTC. Residues: CASSLLGTGKQETQYF. Drawing the rest from reference TRBV7-9 and TRBJ2-5, the complete variable domain is DTGVSQNPRHKITKRGQNVTFRCDPISEHNRLYWYRQTLGQGPEFLTYFQNEAQLEKSRLLSDRFSAERPKGSFSTLEIQRTEQGDSAMYLCASSLLGTGKQETQYFGPGTRLLVL.

A note on this clonotype: This sequence may be a read error, since a much larger clone differs from it by one base. The chain links TRBV29-1 to TRBJ1-2; D call uncertain. From germline, CDR1 is SQVTM and CDR2 ANQGSEA. The CDR3 spans 15 residues. Trimming pared 0 bases from V and 0 bases from J, leaving 11 bases between. The CDR3 sequence: CSVEDQWCSNYGYTF. CDR3 bases: TGCAGCGTTGAAGATCAATGGTGTTCTAACTATGGCTACACCTTC.

To note about this clonotype: One end of the junction does not line up with germline, which may come from a read error. The chain combines TRBV11-2 with TRBJ2-7; 7 bases are a match to TRBD2. The CDR3 consists of 13 residues. Per germline, CDR1 SGHAT and CDR2 FQNNGV. CDR3 sequence (DNA): TGTGCCAGCAGAGGGAGGGCCCGTTACGAGCAATACTTC. It specifies CASRGRARYEQYF.

Concerning this clonotype: A junction end diverges from the germline sequence, so it may reflect a read error. The CDR3 reads CSVEETCGRAAETHYF. Written as DNA, the CDR3 is TGCAGCGTTGAAGAGACATGCGGGAGGGCCGCGGAGACCCACTACTTC. V and J are TRBV29-1 and TRBJ2-5, with 9 bases fitting TRBD2. Germline V gene lookup returns CDR1 SQVTM and CDR2 ANQGSEA. The CDR3 is 16 residues long.

As to this clonotype: At one of its ends the junction is not consistent with the germline gene, which may arise from a read error. The chain has TRBV11-2 and TRBJ2-2, with D possibly being TRBD1 (6 bases). The CDR3 is made up of 19 amino acids. CDR1 SGHAT and CDR2 FQNNGV come from the germline V gene. The CDR3 region is CASILVGSPQDSNTGELFF. CDR3 in DNA: TGTGCCAGCATCTTAGTTGGGAGTCCCCAGGACAGTAACACCGGGGAGCTGTTTTTT.

This clonotype is a singleton in its sample. This chain connects TRBV19 to TRBJ2-7, with D perhaps TRBD1 (5 bases). The CDR3 consists of 13 residues. Germline CDR1 and CDR2: LNHDA and SQIVND (reference sequence). The V and J ends lost 0 bases and 5 bases respectively, with 8 bases between them. CDR3 loop: CASSIDTGNEQYF. DNA for the CDR3: TGTGCCAGTAGTATAGATACAGGAAACGAGCAGTACTTC.

This clonotype appeared once. Given a much more abundant clone one base away, this may be a read error. The V and J genes are TRBV10-2 and TRBJ1-1; TRBD1 is a possible D gene (5 bases). CDR3 size: 14 residues. The germline V gene has CDR1 WSHSY and CDR2 SAAADI. CDR3 amino acids: CASTSQVTNTEALF. DNA of the CDR3: TGCGCCAGCACCTCACAGGTTACGAACACTGAAGCTCTCTTT.

The chain is built from TRBV28 and TRBJ1-5; maybe TRBD1 (6 bases). Germline CDR1 and CDR2: MDHEN and SYDVKM. The CDR3 loop spans 15 amino acids. V lost 3 bases to trimming and J lost 6 bases, with 15 bases between them. The CDR3 DNA reads TGTGCCAGCAGTTTGGTTGGGGGGCGCAGTCAGCCCCAGCATTTT. Protein sequence: CASSLVGGRSQPQHF.

The sample holds a few counts of this clonotype. The chain combines TRBV11-2 with TRBJ2-1, with 7 bases matching TRBD2. The CDR3 has 14 residues. The germline CDR1 and CDR2 sequences are SGHAT and FQNNGV. After removal of 3 bases from V and 12 bases from J, the junction contained 11 bases not matched to a gene. For the CDR3, the DNA is TGTGCCAGCAGCTTGGCCTTAGTGGGGGGGAGGCAGTTCTTC. It translates to CASSLALVGGRQFF.

V is TRBV5-4 and J is TRBJ2-3, with 13 nucleotides matching TRBD2. The CDR3 runs to 16 residues. After removal of 4 bases from V and 8 bases from J, the junction contained 10 bases not matched to a gene. Germline V gives CDR1 SGHNT, CDR2 YYREEE (reference sequence). CDR3: CASSAGLAGEISTQYF. The CDR3 nucleotides are TGTGCCAGCAGCGCTGGACTAGCGGGAGAAATCAGTACGCAGTATTTT.

On this clonotype itself: One junction end disagrees with the germline gene, perhaps due to a read error. The V gene is TRBV11-2, the J gene TRBJ2-7; D gene unclear. Germline V gene sequence: CDR1 SGHAT, CDR2 FQNNGV. This CDR3 region has 12 residues. The CDR3 nucleotides read TGTGTCAGCAGCTTAGAACCCTACGTGCAGTACTTC. It is translated as CVSSLEPYVQYF.

Concerning this clonotype: The germline gene is not matched at one end of the junction; a read error may be the cause. The chain has TRBV12-5 and TRBJ2-3; no definite D call. This CDR3 spans 13 amino acids. Germline V gene data show CDR1 as LGHNT and CDR2 as FRNRAP. CDR3 loop: CANGTLNTDTQYF. The CDR3 nucleotides are TGTGCTAATGGTACGCTAAACACAGATACGCAGTATTTT.

The table lists this clonotype with many counts. The chain is built from TRBV6-2 or TRBV6-3 and TRBJ2-7; 10 bases line up with TRBD2. The germline V gene has CDR1 MNHEY and CDR2 SVGEGT. This CDR3 has 14 amino acids. The J segment lost 6 bases and the V segment lost 5 bases, leaving 7 bases of the junction unmatched. CDR3 region: CASSLSGRGGEQYF. CDR3 bases: TGTGCCAGCAGTCTCAGCGGGAGGGGTGGCGAGCAGTACTTC.

Concerning this clonotype itself: Mismatch with germline at one junction end may stem from a read error. V usage is TRBV11-2 and J usage is TRBJ2-7; 8 nucleotides agree with TRBD2. CDR1 is SGHAT, CDR2 FQNNGV, per germline. CDR3 length: 16 residues. The CDR3 sequence is CASSPQLAGLYYDQYF. CDR3 DNA sequence: TGTGCCAGCAGCCCCCAGCTAGCGGGTCTATATTACGATCAGTACTTC.

This clonotype was picked up many times. The chain carries TRBV6-1 and TRBJ1-4; D might be TRBD1 (5 bases). The CDR3 sequence is 13 residues long. CDR1 and CDR2 (germline): MNHNS, SASEGT. V was pared by 8 bases and J by 8 bases, with 15 bases between. As DNA, the CDR3 is TGTGCCAGCTCGTCCAGGGTGGCGGAAAAACTGTTTTTT. Translating gives CASSSRVAEKLFF.

As concerns this clonotype: Germline is not matched at one junction end, which may reflect a read error. The genes are TRBV11-2 and TRBJ2-7; 9 nucleotides match TRBD1. This CDR3 region has 18 residues. Germline V lookup: CDR1 SGHAT, CDR2 FQNNGV. The CDR3 region is CASSQDRGSGELAYDQYF. The CDR3 DNA sequence: TGTGCCAGCAGTCAGGACAGGGGATCGGGGGAGTTAGCCTACGATCAGTACTTC.

This clonotype was seen just once. The chain employs TRBV12-5 and TRBJ2-1, with unresolved D. With 2 bases removed from V and 6 bases from J, the gap between germline ends came to 20 bases. Per germline, CDR1 LGHNT and CDR2 FRNRAP. The CDR3 covers 17 residues. In DNA, the CDR3 is TGTGCTAGTGGTTTGTCCCTCGTTGGAACGAGTTCCAATGAGCAGTTCTTC. It encodes CASGLSLVGTSSNEQFF.

For this clonotype: This clone may be a read error of a much larger clone one base away. The gene calls are TRBV4-2 and TRBJ2-3; TRBD1 aligns across 7 bases. The germline CDR1 and CDR2 sequences are LGHNA and YNFKEQ. The CDR3 consists of 17 residues. Here the CDR3 reads CVSSQSRDSLTVDTQYF. DNA for the CDR3: TGTGTCAGCAGCCAATCCCGGGACAGCTTAACTGTGGATACGCAGTATTTT.

In regard to this clonotype: A much larger clone differs from this one at a single base, so this may be a read error. The gene calls are TRBV12-3 or TRBV12-4 and TRBJ1-5, with a tentative D call TRBD1 (6 bases). CDR3 length equals 14 residues. CDR3 nucleotides: TGTGCCAGCAGTTCCCCGGGGGGCAATGAGCCCCAGCATTTT. Encoded protein: CASSSPGGNEPQHF.

This clonotype was picked up many times. CDR3 amino acids: CASSPRVRQGSRNEQFF. The DNA of the CDR3 is TGTGCCAGCAGCCCAAGGGTCCGACAGGGATCGCGGAATGAGCAGTTCTTC. V is TRBV7-9 and J is TRBJ2-1, with 7 bases matching TRBD1. V gave up 5 bases and J gave up 7 bases; unmatched junction bases: 17. Germline-derived CDR1 and CDR2 are SEHNR and FQNEAQ (reference sequence). The CDR3 has 17 amino acids.